A single sample is the source of the 28 T cell receptor beta chains below, sequenced in a study of blood T cell repertoires in COVID-19 (dated by TCRdb to about 2020). Libraries were built with the immunoSEQ multiplex PCR assay. TCRdb took this table from immuneACCESS and kept in-frame rearrangements with V and J called. Such tables lack part of the clones; where checked against another copy, unresolved V genes explain under half of the gap, and the rest is unexplained. The sample table records approximately 81,000 clones; about 89% of these occur just once. The leading ten clones occupy approximately 1.2% of the sample. Sequencing used PBMCs or T cells enriched from blood (not recorded which). The receptors here all came from a woman aged 50 to 60 with acute COVID-19.

The genes are TRBV18 and TRBJ2-1; TRBD2 matches 12 bases. Looked up from germline, CDR1 is KGHSH and CDR2 is LQKENI. Germline trimming cut 4 bases from V and 4 bases from J; bases unmatched to any gene: 5. The CDR3 totals 16 residues. CDR3 sequence: CASSLGLAGSYNEQFF. The CDR3 DNA reads TGTGCCAGCTCACTCGGACTAGCGGGATCGTACAATGAGCAGTTCTTC.

This chain links TRBV7-6 with TRBJ2-7; TRBD1 matches 8 bases. The CDR3 spans 14 residues. Germline lookup yields CDR1 SGHVS and CDR2 FNYEAQ. Germline trimming cut 5 bases from V and 5 bases from J; bases unmatched to any gene: 8. The CDR3 coding sequence is TGTGCCAGCAGCGCAACCAGGGGGCTAAACGAGCAGTACTTC. Translating it yields CASSATRGLNEQYF.

The V call is TRBV10-3, the J call TRBJ1-1; D is unresolved. The CDR3 contains 16 residues. Germline V gene data show CDR1 as ENHRY and CDR2 as SYGVKD. Between the trimmed V and J ends, which lost 10 bases and 0 bases, there was a span of 21 bases. DNA for the CDR3: TGTGCCAGCGCAGGTTCGGGGTTGGGGATGAACACTGAAGCTTTCTTT. Translated: CASAGSGLGMNTEAFF.

This clone was counted a single time. The V call is TRBV5-1, the J call TRBJ2-2, with 7 bases that match TRBD2. Germline trimming cut 0 bases from V and 7 bases from J; bases unmatched to any gene: 3. The CDR3 runs 14 residues. The V gene's germline CDR1 is SGHRS and CDR2 YFSETQ. CDR3 sequence (DNA): TGCGCCAGCAGCTTGGGGCTAGCGGTCGGGGAGCTGTTTTTT. Residues: CASSLGLAVGELFF.

The chain employs TRBV25-1 and TRBJ2-1; D is perhaps TRBD2 (6 bases). V gave up 1 base and J gave up 9 bases, with 7 bases separating them. Germline V gene lookup returns CDR1 MGHDK and CDR2 SYGVNS. The length of the CDR3 is 12 residues. This CDR3 reads CASSELGGEQFF. CDR3 DNA: TGTGCCAGCAGTGAATTGGGGGGTGAGCAGTTCTTC. The variable domain in full, completed from reference TRBV25-1 and TRBJ2-1, reads EADIYQTPRYLVIGTGKKITLECSQTMGHDKMYWYQQDPGMELHLIHYSYGVNSTEKGDLSSESTVSRIRTEHFPLTLESARPSHTSQYLCASSELGGEQFFGPGTRLTVL.

The table lists this clone with a count of one. This chain uses TRBV5-1 with TRBJ1-4, with D perhaps matching TRBD1 (5 bases). In germline, CDR1 is SGHRS, CDR2 YFSETQ. V dropped 6 bases and J dropped 7 bases, with 19 bases sitting between them. The CDR3 loop spans 15 amino acids. The CDR3 region is CASTPRGSTGEKLFF. Written as DNA, the CDR3 is TGCGCCAGCACCCCCCGGGGGTCGACGGGTGAAAAACTGTTTTTT.

Notes on this clone: The DNA is left out, because the CDR3 cannot be placed on it with certainty; the CDR3 is given as TCRdb lists it. The chain employs TRBV6-6 and TRBJ1-2; the listed D gene, TRBD1, was not tested against the DNA. The germline CDR1 and CDR2 sequences are MNHNY and SVGAGI (reference sequence). The CDR3 is made up of 16 amino acids, end residues included. The CDR3 here is CASSYSGFGQGYGYTF.

This CDR3 reads CASSYGRGVGEKLFF. DNA for the CDR3: TGTGCCAGCAGTTATGGGAGGGGGGTCGGTGAAAAACTGTTTTTT. The chain recombines TRBV6-6 with TRBJ1-4; tentatively, D is TRBD1 (6 bases). The V gene's germline CDR1 is MNHNY and CDR2 SVGAGI (reference sequence). The CDR3 has 15 residues. The V and J ends lost 3 bases and 7 bases respectively, with 15 bases between them.

The rearrangement joins TRBV5-1 to TRBJ1-1; no clear D gene. The V gene lost 5 bases and the J gene lost 0 bases, with 14 bases spanning the gap. This CDR3 has 15 residues. Germline CDR1 is SGHRS and CDR2 is YFSETQ. The CDR3 sequence: CASRSLGSVNTEAFF. CDR3 nucleotides: TGCGCCAGCAGATCCCTAGGCAGTGTGAACACTGAAGCTTTCTTT.

This chain connects TRBV19 to TRBJ2-1, with TRBD1 as a possible D gene (6 bases). Trimming shortened V by 3 bases and J by 5 bases, and 14 bases separated the two germline ends. The CDR3 length is 15 residues. In germline, CDR1 is LNHDA, CDR2 SQIVND (reference sequence). CDR3 protein: CASSINGQGNNEQFF. The CDR3 coding sequence is TGTGCCAGTAGTATTAATGGTCAGGGGAACAATGAGCAGTTCTTC.

The V and J genes are TRBV7-3 and TRBJ1-6; D possibly corresponds to TRBD1 (6 bases). V was shortened by 5 bases and J by 8 bases, with 16 bases between the two germline ends. Germline lookup yields CDR1 SGHTA and CDR2 FQGTGA. CDR3 size: 15 residues. The CDR3: CASSPQGMTHSPLHF. The CDR3 DNA follows: TGTGCCAGCAGCCCCCAGGGGATGACACATTCACCCCTCCACTTT.

This chain joins TRBV6-6 and TRBJ1-3; D is unclear. V lost 2 bases to trimming and J lost 0 bases, with 8 bases between them. This CDR3 contains 15 residues. CDR1 is MNHNY, CDR2 SVGAGI, per germline (reference sequence). DNA of the CDR3: TGTGCCAGCAGTTACGACTTGAACTCTGGAAACACCATATATTTT. This encodes CASSYDLNSGNTIYF.

The chain joins TRBV19 to TRBJ2-7, with 9 bases lining up with TRBD1. The CDR3 spans 15 residues. J gave up 2 bases and V 3 bases, and 5 bases lay outside the gene matches. The germline V gene encodes CDR1 LNHDA and CDR2 SQIVND (reference sequence). DNA for the CDR3: TGTGCCAGTAGTATTGGGACAGGGAGCGCCTACGAGCAGTACTTC. This translates into CASSIGTGSAYEQYF.

The chain has TRBV7-9 and TRBJ2-3; 11 nucleotides agree with TRBD2. Trimming removed 5 bases from V and 3 bases from J; junction bases left unmatched: 1. CDR3 length equals 14 residues. The germline CDR1 and CDR2 sequences are SEHNR and FQNEAQ (reference sequence). This chain's CDR3 is CASSRLAGTDTQYF. Written as DNA, the CDR3 is TGTGCCAGCAGCAGACTAGCGGGAACAGATACGCAGTATTTT.

V gene TRBV29-1 combines with J gene TRBJ1-2, with D tentatively TRBD1 (5 bases). Trimming removed 0 bases at V and 2 bases at J, with 7 bases between. Germline V gene data show CDR1 as SQVTM and CDR2 as ANQGSEA. The CDR3 runs 13 residues. The CDR3 sequence is CSVEEPGNYGYTF. CDR3 bases: TGCAGCGTTGAAGAACCAGGGAACTATGGCTACACCTTC. The entire variable domain, with the rest obtained from reference TRBV29-1 and TRBJ1-2, is as follows: SAVISQKPSRDICQRGTSLTIQCQVDSQVTMMFWYRQQPGQSLTLIATANQGSEATYESGFVIDKFPISRPNLTFSTLTVSNMSPEDSSIYLCSVEEPGNYGYTFGSGTRLTVV.

The CDR3 loop is CASSFAVVAGHNEQFF. The CDR3 coding sequence is TGTGCCAGCAGTTTTGCCGTGGTAGCGGGTCACAATGAGCAGTTCTTC. V usage is TRBV27 and J usage is TRBJ2-1; 7 bases map to TRBD2. The CDR3 has 16 residues. Losses at the gene ends were 3 bases for V and 5 bases for J; bases not matched to a gene: 10. Germline V gives CDR1 MNHEY, CDR2 SMNVEV (reference sequence).

The chain is built from TRBV7-2 and TRBJ2-5; no reliable D call. The germline CDR1 and CDR2 sequences are SGHTA and FQGNSA. This CDR3 spans 14 amino acids. The V end was cut by 5 bases, the J end by 1 base, with 11 bases between. As DNA, the CDR3 is TGTGCCAGCAGCCCGAGACTGGTCCAAGAGACCCAGTACTTC. It codes for CASSPRLVQETQYF.

The chain is built from TRBV18 and TRBJ1-4, with D perhaps TRBD1 (6 bases). This CDR3 region has 15 residues. Deletions cut 4 bases from V and 4 bases from J, with 13 bases between. Germline-derived CDR1 and CDR2 are KGHSH and LQKENI. The CDR3 sequence: CASSHSQGDNEKLFF. The CDR3 DNA is TGTGCCAGCTCACACTCACAGGGAGATAATGAAAAACTGTTTTTT.

The rearrangement links TRBV7-2 to TRBJ1-5; D unresolved. CDR1 and CDR2 (germline): SGHTA, FQGNSA. V was trimmed by 1 base and J by 1 base, leaving 8 bases between them. There are 15 residues in the CDR3. The CDR3 bases are TGTGCCAGCAGCTTAGTCGGGGAGAGCAATCAGCCCCAGCATTTT. Translating it yields CASSLVGESNQPQHF.

The chain uses TRBV5-5 and TRBJ2-7; tentative D call: TRBD2 (6 bases). V was trimmed by 1 base and J by 2 bases, leaving 10 bases between them. CDR3 length: 14 residues. Looked up from germline, CDR1 is SGHKS and CDR2 is YYEKEE (reference sequence). The CDR3 sequence is CASSLLRTTYEQYF. In DNA, the CDR3 is TGTGCCAGCAGCTTGCTCAGGACTACCTACGAGCAGTACTTC.

The chain employs TRBV4-2 and TRBJ1-3, with a possible D match to TRBD1 (6 bases). V lost 0 bases, J lost 4 bases, and 16 bases lay in between. The CDR3 sequence is 17 residues long. Per germline, CDR1 LGHNA and CDR2 YNFKEQ. The CDR3 sequence: CASSQDARGGAGNTIYF. The CDR3 DNA reads as TGTGCCAGCAGCCAAGATGCGAGAGGGGGGGCAGGAAACACCATATATTTT.

V and J are TRBV7-8 and TRBJ1-5; unclear D gene. The germline V gene encodes CDR1 SGHVS and CDR2 FQNEAQ. The CDR3 loop spans 15 amino acids. Trimming left V 2 bases short and J 4 bases short, with 12 bases between. The CDR3 DNA is TGTGCCAGCAGCTTATATATAGGGAGAAATCAGCCCCAGCATTTT. Amino acid sequence: CASSLYIGRNQPQHF.

This sequence joins TRBV5-1 and TRBJ2-3, with D hard to call. V was trimmed by 1 base and J by 3 bases, leaving 15 bases between them. Germline values: CDR1 SGHRS, CDR2 YFSETQ. The CDR3 contains 16 residues. In DNA, the CDR3 is TGCGCCAGCAGCTTGAAGAGAGATGGGCCAACAGATACGCAGTATTTT. Translation gives CASSLKRDGPTDTQYF. Variable domain in full (rest from reference TRBV5-1 and TRBJ2-3): KAGVTQTPRYLIKTRGQQVTLSCSPISGHRSVSWYQQTPGQGLQFLFEYFSETQRNKGNFPGRFSGRQFSNSRSEMNVSTLELGDSALYLCASSLKRDGPTDTQYFGPGTRLTVL.

The CDR3 nucleotides read TGTGCCAGCAGCTCCGGTGCGGGACTATCTTTCGATACGCAGTATTTT. This codes for CASSSGAGLSFDTQYF. This chain joins TRBV7-7 and TRBJ2-3; 7 bases are a match to TRBD2. Germline CDR1 SSHAT, CDR2 FNYEAQ (reference sequence). The CDR3 sequence is 16 residues long. Germline trimming cut 4 bases from V and 6 bases from J; bases unmatched to any gene: 13.

The J gene is TRBJ1-5, the V gene TRBV19, with unresolved D. CDR1 and CDR2 (germline): LNHDA, SQIVND (reference sequence). Trimming took off 2 bases at V and 7 bases at J, with 12 bases between the two ends. This CDR3 spans 14 amino acids. The CDR3 DNA is TGTGCCAGTAGTATAAGTGGCCGCGGACAGCCCCAGCATTTT. Translated: CASSISGRGQPQHF.

The sample holds one count of this clone. The chain links TRBV5-1 to TRBJ2-7, with TRBD1 matching over 7 bases. In germline, CDR1 is SGHRS, CDR2 YFSETQ. The J segment lost 6 bases and the V segment lost 4 bases, leaving 7 bases of the junction unmatched. The length of the CDR3 is 13 residues. In DNA, the CDR3 is TGCGCCAGCAGCCTACGGGACAGAGGCGAGCAGTACTTC. Its translation is CASSLRDRGEQYF.

To note about this clone: The sample contains more than one DNA sequence encoding this CDR3. This chain uses TRBV30 with TRBJ2-2; tentatively, D is TRBD2 (5 bases). V lost 1 base and J 4 bases, leaving 13 bases between the germline ends. The germline CDR1 and CDR2 sequences are GTSNPN and SVGIG (reference sequence). The CDR3 runs 15 residues. The CDR3 sequence: CAWSGDRGGTGELFF. For the CDR3, the DNA is TGTGCCTGGAGTGGTGATAGAGGAGGCACCGGGGAGCTGTTTTTT.

The CDR3 DNA follows: TGTGCCAGCAGCCAGACGGGACAGGCAAACACTGAAGCTTTCTTT. This codes for CASSQTGQANTEAFF. The V call is TRBV4-2, the J call TRBJ1-1; 8 nucleotides line up with TRBD1. The CDR3 loop spans 15 amino acids. Germline V gives CDR1 LGHNA, CDR2 YNFKEQ. V shed 3 bases and J 2 bases; nucleotides not matched to a gene: 5.